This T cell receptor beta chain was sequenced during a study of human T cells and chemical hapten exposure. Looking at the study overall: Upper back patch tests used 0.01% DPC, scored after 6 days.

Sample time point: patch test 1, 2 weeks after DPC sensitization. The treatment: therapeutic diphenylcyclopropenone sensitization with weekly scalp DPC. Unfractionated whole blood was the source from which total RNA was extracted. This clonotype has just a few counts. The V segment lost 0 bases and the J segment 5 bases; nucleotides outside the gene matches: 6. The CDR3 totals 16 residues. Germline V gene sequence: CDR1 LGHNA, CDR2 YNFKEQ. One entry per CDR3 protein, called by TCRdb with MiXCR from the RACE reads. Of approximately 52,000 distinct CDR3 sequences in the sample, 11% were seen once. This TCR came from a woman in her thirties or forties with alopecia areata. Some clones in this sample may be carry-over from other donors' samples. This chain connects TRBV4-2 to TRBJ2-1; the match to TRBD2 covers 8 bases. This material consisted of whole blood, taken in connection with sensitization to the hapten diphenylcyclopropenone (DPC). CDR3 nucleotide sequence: TGTGCCAGCAGCCAAGAGAGCGGGAGCAACCACAATGAGCAGTTCTTC. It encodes CASSQESGSNHNEQFF.